This TCR beta chain was observed in a study of shared clonotypes between healthy human individuals. With ten immunoSEQ deep assay plates, unsorted PBMC DNA underwent sequencing. Libraries were prepared by immunoSEQ multiplex PCR; TCRdb keeps only in-frame clonotypes and omits some of them. The sample consists of fewer than 650,000 clones, approximately 80% of them appearing once. CDR1 is MNHEY and CDR2 is SMNVEV in the germline V gene (reference sequence). The CDR3 is made up of 13 amino acids. Between the trimmed V and J ends, which lost 5 bases and 0 bases, there was a span of 5 bases. Study observations and caveats: Donors were few, which limited the genetic and exposure-history diversity represented.

For this clone: Its specificity is not known.

This sequence joins TRBV27 and TRBJ1-5; D not certain. The sequencing input was PBMCs. The TCR was taken from a woman aged 40 to 50 in good health. Some clones in this sample may be carry-over from other donors' samples. CDR3 coding DNA: TGTGCCAGCAGTACCTATAGCAATCAGCCCCAGCATTTT. It codes for CASSTYSNQPQHF.